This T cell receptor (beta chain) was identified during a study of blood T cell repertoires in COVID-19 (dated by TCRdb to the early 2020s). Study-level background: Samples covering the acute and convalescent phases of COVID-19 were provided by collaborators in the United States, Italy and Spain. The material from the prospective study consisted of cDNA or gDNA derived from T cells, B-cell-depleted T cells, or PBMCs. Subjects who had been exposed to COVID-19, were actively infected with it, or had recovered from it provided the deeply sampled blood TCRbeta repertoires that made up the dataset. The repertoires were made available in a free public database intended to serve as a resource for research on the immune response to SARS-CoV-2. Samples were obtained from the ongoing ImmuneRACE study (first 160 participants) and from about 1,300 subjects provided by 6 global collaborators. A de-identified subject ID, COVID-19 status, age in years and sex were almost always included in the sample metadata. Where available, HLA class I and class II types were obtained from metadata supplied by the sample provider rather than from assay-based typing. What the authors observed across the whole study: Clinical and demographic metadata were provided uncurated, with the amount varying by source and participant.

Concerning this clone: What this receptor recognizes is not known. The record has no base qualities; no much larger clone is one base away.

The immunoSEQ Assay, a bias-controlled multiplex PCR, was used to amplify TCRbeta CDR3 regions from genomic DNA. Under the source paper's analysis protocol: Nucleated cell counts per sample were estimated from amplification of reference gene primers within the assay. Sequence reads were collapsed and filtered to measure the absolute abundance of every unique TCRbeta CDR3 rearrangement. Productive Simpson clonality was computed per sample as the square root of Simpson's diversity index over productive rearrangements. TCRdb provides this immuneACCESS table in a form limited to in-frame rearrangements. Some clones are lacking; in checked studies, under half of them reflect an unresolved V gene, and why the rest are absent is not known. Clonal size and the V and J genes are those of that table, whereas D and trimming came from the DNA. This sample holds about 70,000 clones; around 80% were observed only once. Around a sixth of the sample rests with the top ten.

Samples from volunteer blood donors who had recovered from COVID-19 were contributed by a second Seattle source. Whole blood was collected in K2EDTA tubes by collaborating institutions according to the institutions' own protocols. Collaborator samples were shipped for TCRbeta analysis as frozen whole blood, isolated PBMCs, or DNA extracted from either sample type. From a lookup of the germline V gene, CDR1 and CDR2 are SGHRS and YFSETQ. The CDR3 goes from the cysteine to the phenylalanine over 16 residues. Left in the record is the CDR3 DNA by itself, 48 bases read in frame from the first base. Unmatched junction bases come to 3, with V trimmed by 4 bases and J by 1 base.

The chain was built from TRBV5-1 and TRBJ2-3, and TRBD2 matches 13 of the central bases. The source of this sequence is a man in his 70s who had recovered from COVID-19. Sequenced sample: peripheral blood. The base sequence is TGCGCCAGCAGCCCGGGGACTAGCGGGGGCACAGATACGCAGTATTTT. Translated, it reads CASSPGTSGGTDTQYF.